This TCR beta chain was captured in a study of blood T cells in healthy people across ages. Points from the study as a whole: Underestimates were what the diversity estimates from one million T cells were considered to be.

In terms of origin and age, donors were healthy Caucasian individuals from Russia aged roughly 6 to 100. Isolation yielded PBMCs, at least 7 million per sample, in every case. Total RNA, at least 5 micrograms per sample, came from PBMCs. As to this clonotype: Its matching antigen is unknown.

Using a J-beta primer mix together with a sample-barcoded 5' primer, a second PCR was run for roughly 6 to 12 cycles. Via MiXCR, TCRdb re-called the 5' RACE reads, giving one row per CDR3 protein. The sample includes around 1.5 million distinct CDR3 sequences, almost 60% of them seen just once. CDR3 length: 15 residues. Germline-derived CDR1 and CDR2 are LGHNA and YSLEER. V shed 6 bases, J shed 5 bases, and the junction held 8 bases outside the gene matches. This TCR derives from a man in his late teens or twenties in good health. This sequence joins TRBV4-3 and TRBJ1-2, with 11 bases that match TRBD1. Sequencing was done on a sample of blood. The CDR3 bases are TGCGCCAGCAGAGAGGGGACAGGGGGGAGGTATGGCTACACCTTC. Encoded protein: CASREGTGGRYGYTF.